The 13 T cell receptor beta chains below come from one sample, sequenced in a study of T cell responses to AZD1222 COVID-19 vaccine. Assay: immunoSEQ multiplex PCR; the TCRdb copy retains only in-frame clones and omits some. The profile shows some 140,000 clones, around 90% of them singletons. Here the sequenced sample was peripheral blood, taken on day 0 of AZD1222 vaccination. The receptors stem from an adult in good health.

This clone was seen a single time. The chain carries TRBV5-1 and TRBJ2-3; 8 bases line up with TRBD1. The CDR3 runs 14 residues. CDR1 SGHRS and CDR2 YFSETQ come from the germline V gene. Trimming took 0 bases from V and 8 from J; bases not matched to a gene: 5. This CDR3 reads CASSLGQGATTQYF. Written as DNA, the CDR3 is TGCGCCAGCAGCTTGGGGCAGGGGGCGACTACGCAGTATTTT.

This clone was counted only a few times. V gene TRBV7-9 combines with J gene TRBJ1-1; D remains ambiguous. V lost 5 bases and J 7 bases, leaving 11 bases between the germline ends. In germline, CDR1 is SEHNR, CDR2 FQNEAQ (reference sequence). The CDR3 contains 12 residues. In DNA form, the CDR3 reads TGTGCCAGCAGCGAGCAGACCTATGAAGCTTTCTTT. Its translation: CASSEQTYEAFF.

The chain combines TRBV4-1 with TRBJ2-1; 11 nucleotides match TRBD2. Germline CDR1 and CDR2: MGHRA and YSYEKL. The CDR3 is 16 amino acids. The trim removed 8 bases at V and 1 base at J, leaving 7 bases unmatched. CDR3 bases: TGCGCCAGCCGACTTACTAGCGGGAGTTCCTACAATGAGCAGTTCTTC. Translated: CASRLTSGSSYNEQFF.

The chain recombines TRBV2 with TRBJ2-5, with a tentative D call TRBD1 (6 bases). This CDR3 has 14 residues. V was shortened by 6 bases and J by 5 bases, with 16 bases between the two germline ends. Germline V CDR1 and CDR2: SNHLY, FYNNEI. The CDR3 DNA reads TGTGCCAGCAGGCCACCGAACCAGGGGGAGACCCAGTACTTC. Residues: CASRPPNQGETQYF.

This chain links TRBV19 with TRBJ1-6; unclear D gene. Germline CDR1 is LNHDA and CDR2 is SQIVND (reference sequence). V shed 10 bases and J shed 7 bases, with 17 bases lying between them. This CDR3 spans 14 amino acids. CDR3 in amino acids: CATSTVAENSPLHF. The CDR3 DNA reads TGTGCCACCTCCACTGTCGCGGAGAATTCACCCCTCCACTTT.

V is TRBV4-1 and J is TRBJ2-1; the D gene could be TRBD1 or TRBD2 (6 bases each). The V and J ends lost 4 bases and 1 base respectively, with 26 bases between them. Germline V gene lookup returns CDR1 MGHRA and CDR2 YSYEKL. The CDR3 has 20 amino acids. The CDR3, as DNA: TGCGCCAGCAGCCCCAGGCGGGGATGGGGGCCGGCCCTATCCTACAATGAGCAGTTCTTC. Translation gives CASSPRRGWGPALSYNEQFF.

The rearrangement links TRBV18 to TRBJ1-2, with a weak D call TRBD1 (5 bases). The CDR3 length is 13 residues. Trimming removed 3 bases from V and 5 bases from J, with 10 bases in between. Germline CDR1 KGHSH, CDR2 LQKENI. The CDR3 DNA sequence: TGTGCCAGCTCACCCAGGGAATTGTATGGCTACACCTTC. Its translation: CASSPRELYGYTF.

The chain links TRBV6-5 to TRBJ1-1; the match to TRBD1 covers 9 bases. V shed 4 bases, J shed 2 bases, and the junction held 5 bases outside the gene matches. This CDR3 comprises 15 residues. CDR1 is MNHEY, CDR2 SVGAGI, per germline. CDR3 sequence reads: CASSSGTGRNTEAFF. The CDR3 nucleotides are TGTGCCAGCAGTTCCGGGACAGGGAGAAACACTGAAGCTTTCTTT.

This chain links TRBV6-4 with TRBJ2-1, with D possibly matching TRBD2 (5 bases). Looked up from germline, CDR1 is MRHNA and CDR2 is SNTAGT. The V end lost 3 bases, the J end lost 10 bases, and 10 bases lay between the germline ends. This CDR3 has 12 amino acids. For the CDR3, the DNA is TGTGCCAGCAGTGATTTCACGGGAGAGCAGTTCTTC. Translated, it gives CASSDFTGEQFF.

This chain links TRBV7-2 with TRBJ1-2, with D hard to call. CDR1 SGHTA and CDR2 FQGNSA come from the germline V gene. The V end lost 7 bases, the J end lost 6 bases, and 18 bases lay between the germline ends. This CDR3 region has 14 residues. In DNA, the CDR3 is TGTGCCAGCACCATTGAATATGAAGTCCATGGCTACACCTTC. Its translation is CASTIEYEVHGYTF.

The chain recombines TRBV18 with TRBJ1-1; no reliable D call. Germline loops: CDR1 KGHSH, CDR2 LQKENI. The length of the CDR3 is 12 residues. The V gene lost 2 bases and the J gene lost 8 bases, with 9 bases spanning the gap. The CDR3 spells CASSPNQAEAFF. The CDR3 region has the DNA TGTGCCAGCTCACCAAATCAGGCAGAAGCTTTCTTT.

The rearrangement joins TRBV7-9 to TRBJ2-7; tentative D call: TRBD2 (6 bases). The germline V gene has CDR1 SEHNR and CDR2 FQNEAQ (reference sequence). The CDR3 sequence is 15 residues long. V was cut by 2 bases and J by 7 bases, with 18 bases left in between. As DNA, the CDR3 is TGTGCCAGCAGCTTACTTGGAGCGGGTGCGGGGGAGCAGTACTTC. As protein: CASSLLGAGAGEQYF.

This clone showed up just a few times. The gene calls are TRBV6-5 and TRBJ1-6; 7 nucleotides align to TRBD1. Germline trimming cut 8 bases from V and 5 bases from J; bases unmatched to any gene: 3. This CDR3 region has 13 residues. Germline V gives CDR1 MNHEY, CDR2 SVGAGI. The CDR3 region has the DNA TGTGCCAGCCACACAGGGGATAATTCACCCCTCCACTTT. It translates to CASHTGDNSPLHF.